This T cell receptor (beta chain) was documented in a study of preoperative IRX-2 immunotherapy in early breast cancer. Regarding treatment: preoperative locoregional IRX-2 cytokine immunotherapy. Samples came from a phase Ib trial of preoperative locoregional IRX-2 cytokine immunotherapy. Repertoires were generated with immunoSEQ multiplex PCR, while TCRdb's copy carries only in-frame clones and drops some. The repertoire holds about 32,000 clones, with 80% to 85% as singletons. After removal of 6 bases from V and 4 bases from J, the junction contained 4 bases not matched to a gene. The CDR3 covers 13 residues. CDR1 is MNHGY and CDR2 is SVAAGI in the germline V gene.

The sequence derives from a human donor with breast cancer. The sample was lymph node tissue, taken from a patient treated with IRX-2 immunotherapy. The chain has TRBV6-9 and TRBJ2-3; 7 bases align to TRBD1. CDR3 in amino acids: CASRDRVADTQYF. The DNA of the CDR3 is TGTGCCAGCAGAGACAGGGTGGCAGATACGCAGTATTTT.